This TCR beta chain was captured by sequencing in a study of cytomegalovirus exposure and HLA in healthy donors. Study-wide results and caveats: In vitro work confirmed that three CMV-associated chains recognize CMV antigens.

The primer mix had 60 Vbeta and 13 Jbeta primers. TCRdb's table, derived via immunoSEQ multiplex PCR, lists solely in-frame clones and lacks some. The sample yields more than 110,000 clones, 65% to 85% seen once. Details on this clone: The antigen is not known.

J lost 8 bases, V lost 8 bases, and 21 bases had no gene match. This CDR3 is 17 amino acids long. Germline V CDR1 and CDR2: PRHDT, FYEKMQ (reference sequence). The sequencing sample was made of PBMCs. The chain recombines TRBV13 with TRBJ2-1; 7 bases match TRBD2. The origin of this receptor is a man aged 50 to 59 in good health and CMV-seronegative. The CDR3 nucleotides are TGTGCCAGCTCCTTAGAGGGTGCGGGGGTCAGGTACGATGAGCAGTTCTTC. Protein product: CASSLEGAGVRYDEQFF.